This T cell receptor (beta chain) originates from a study of CD4 T cells in relation to SARS-CoV-2 and coronaviruses. The repertoire was sequenced with immunoSEQ multiplex PCR; TCRdb's copy has only in-frame clones and lacks some. The sample has 18,000 or so clones, more than 65% seen once. CD4+ T cells from unexposed donors were obtained before the COVID-19 pandemic (2011-2018). Isolation of CD4+ T cells took place after around eleven days in culture. For this clone: Its target is not known.

The sequence derives from a human donor in good health. Sequenced sample: CD4+ T cells from PBMCs, cultured in vitro.

The chain's CDR3 is CASGLGPDREGQPQHF. The CDR3 DNA sequence: TGTGCTAGTGGTTTGGGCCCGGACAGGGAGGGTCAGCCCCAGCATTTT. J is TRBJ1-5 and V is TRBV12-5; 8 positions match TRBD1. Germline-derived CDR1 and CDR2 are LGHNT and FRNRAP. The CDR3 contains 16 residues. Trimming removed 1 base from V and 6 bases from J; junction bases left unmatched: 8.